This is a list of T cell receptor beta chains from one sample in a study of patients and donors after allogeneic stem cell transplantation. TCRdb used MiXCR to reprocess the RT-PCR reads, holding one entry per CDR3 protein. The sample contains tens of thousands of distinct CDR3 sequences, roughly 50% of which appear only once. The sequencing input was blood, either unsorted or a sorted T cell fraction (not recorded which). Receptors originate from a human donor who was either an allogeneic HSCT recipient or a stem cell or donor lymphocyte infusion donor (not recorded which). It is not recorded whose cells these are; they may come from a transplant donor. The CDR3 runs from the conserved cysteine through the conserved F or W. The D gene is left open where the match is weak. Where a row states a size, it is once, few, many or the class of an expanded clone; other rows omit it.

J: TRBJ1-1
D: .
V: TRBV20-1
size: .
DNA: TGCAGTGCTGGGGCCTGGAACACTGAAGCTTTCTTT
CDR3: CSAGAWNTEAFF

J: TRBJ1-1
D: TRBD1
V: TRBV30
size: .
DNA: TGTGCCTGGAGTCGACAGGGGAACACTGAAGCTTTCTTT
CDR3: CAWSRQGNTEAFF

J: TRBJ1-1
D: .
V: TRBV30
size: .
DNA: TGTGCCTGGAAGGCCGGTTGGGGGGGCCGATTTGAAGCTTTCTTT
CDR3: CAWKAGWGGRFEAFF

J: TRBJ1-2
D: .
V: TRBV20-1
size: many
DNA: TGCAGTGCTCCCACCCCTTCGTTGGGTGGCTACACCTTC
CDR3: CSAPTPSLGGYTF

J: TRBJ1-4
D: TRBD1
V: TRBV27
size: .
DNA: TGTGCCAGCAGTCCTGACAGGGTCGAAAAACTGTTTTTT
CDR3: CASSPDRVEKLFF

J: TRBJ2-2
D: TRBD1
V: TRBV2
size: .
DNA: TGTGCCAGCAGTCCCGGGACAGACGGGGAGCTGTTTTTT
CDR3: CASSPGTDGELFF

J: TRBJ1-6
D: .
V: TRBV6-5
size: .
DNA: TGTGCCAGTAGAAAGACAGCCCGGGGTTCACCCCTCCACTTT
CDR3: CASRKTARGSPLHF

J: TRBJ1-2
D: .
V: TRBV4-3
size: .
DNA: TGCGCCAGCCACCGGATGGGGGACCTCTATTCCGGCTACACCTTC
CDR3: CASHRMGDLYSGYTF

J: TRBJ1-1
D: .
V: TRBV27
size: few
DNA: TGTGCCAGCAGTTTCGGGGCACCGGCCACTGAAGCTTTCTTT
CDR3: CASSFGAPATEAFF

J: TRBJ1-1
D: .
V: TRBV5-1
size: .
DNA: TGCGCCAGCAGCCCTACAACGGGTAGGTACACTGAAGCTTTCTTT
CDR3: CASSPTTGRYTEAFF

J: TRBJ1-2
D: .
V: TRBV7-2
size: few
DNA: TGTGCCAGCAGCTTGATGGGTGACTATGGCTACACCTTC
CDR3: CASSLMGDYGYTF

J: TRBJ2-1
D: .
V: TRBV20-1
size: .
DNA: TGCAGTGCTGGCGTAACAGGACTCTCCTACAATGAGCAGTTCTTC
CDR3: CSAGVTGLSYNEQFF

J: TRBJ2-5
D: TRBD2
V: TRBV6-5
size: .
DNA: TGTGCCAGCAGCCATTGGACTAGCGGTTCAGAGACCCAGTACTTC
CDR3: CASSHWTSGSETQYF

J: TRBJ1-1
D: .
V: TRBV3-1
size: .
DNA: TGTGCCAGCAGCCAAGACGGGGGACCGAACACTGAAGCTTTCTTT
CDR3: CASSQDGGPNTEAFF

J: TRBJ1-2
D: .
V: TRBV25-1
size: .
DNA: TGTGCCAGCAGTGGGGCAGGGGTCTATGGCTACACCTTC
CDR3: CASSGAGVYGYTF

J: TRBJ1-5
D: .
V: TRBV20-1
size: .
DNA: TGCAGTGCCCCACCGGAGGCGAGACAGCCCCAGCATTTT
CDR3: CSAPPEARQPQHF

J: TRBJ2-3
D: .
V: TRBV20-1
size: .
DNA: TGCAGTGCTAGAGATCCGACAGGTTCTAGCACAGATACGCAGTATTTT
CDR3: CSARDPTGSSTDTQYF

J: TRBJ1-2
D: TRBD1
V: TRBV7-2
size: .
DNA: TGTGCCAGCAGCCGGGACAGCTTAGGCTACACCTTC
CDR3: CASSRDSLGYTF